The 25 T cell receptor beta chains below come from one sample, sequenced in a study of blood T cell repertoires in COVID-19. Here immunoSEQ multiplex PCR was the method, and the copy in TCRdb shows in-frame clones only, minus some. In the table there are around 450,000 clones, around nine tenths of which are singletons. Sequenced material: peripheral blood. The receptors derive from a woman aged 25 to 45 with acute or convalescent COVID-19.

V and J are TRBV19 and TRBJ1-2; the match to TRBD1 covers 9 bases. The CDR3 covers 17 residues. Per the germline V gene, CDR1 is LNHDA and CDR2 is SQIVND (reference sequence). The V gene end was trimmed by 3 bases and the J gene end by 5 bases; junction bases not matched to a gene: 13. The CDR3 loop is CASSMSPTLGTGYGYTF. DNA for the CDR3: TGTGCCAGTAGTATGTCACCCACCCTAGGGACAGGGTATGGCTACACCTTC. The whole variable domain, remainder taken from reference TRBV19 and TRBJ1-2, is DGGITQSPKYLFRKEGQNVTLSCEQNLNHDAMYWYRQDPGQGLRLIYYSQIVNDFQKGDIAEGYSVSREKKESFPLTVTSAQKNPTAFYLCASSMSPTLGTGYGYTFGSGTRLTVV.

The chain has TRBV7-3 and TRBJ1-6; D is undetermined. This CDR3 has 14 amino acids. The V and J ends lost 3 bases and 8 bases respectively, with 11 bases between them. The germline V gene has CDR1 SGHTA and CDR2 FQGTGA. CDR3 protein: CASSLTPGDSPLHF. CDR3 sequence (DNA): TGTGCCAGCAGCTTGACCCCGGGTGATTCACCCCTCCACTTT. The variable domain in full, with the rest retrieved from reference TRBV7-3 and TRBJ1-6, is GAGVSQTPSNKVTEKGKYVELRCDPISGHTALYWYRQSLGQGPEFLIYFQGTGAADDSGLPNDRFFAVRPEGSVSTLKIQRTERGDSAVYLCASSLTPGDSPLHFGNGTRLTVT.

This chain joins TRBV11-2 and TRBJ2-3; TRBD2 matches at 7 bases. The V gene's germline CDR1 is SGHAT and CDR2 FQNNGV. The CDR3 length is 16 residues. Unmatched junction bases numbered 11, after V lost 6 bases and J lost 2 bases. The CDR3 DNA reads TGTGCCAGCAGTAAAGGAGCGGGGCTCCTCACAGATACGCAGTATTTT. The encoded protein is CASSKGAGLLTDTQYF.

The chain combines TRBV19 with TRBJ1-2, with a weak D call TRBD1 (6 bases). Germline CDR1 reads LNHDA; CDR2 reads SQIVND (reference sequence). V lost 5 bases and J lost 0, with 13 bases in between. This CDR3 has 15 residues. CDR3 sequence: CASSPWTVSNYGYTF. CDR3 bases: TGTGCCAGTAGTCCGTGGACAGTTTCTAACTATGGCTACACCTTC.

V and J are TRBV6-5 and TRBJ2-2; 8 bases line up with TRBD1. V trimming: 6 bases; J trimming: 8 bases; junction bases outside the gene matches: 8. CDR1 and CDR2 from the germline V gene are MNHEY and SVGAGI. This CDR3 spans 14 amino acids. CDR3 sequence reads: CASSRDRIEGELFF. The CDR3 DNA reads TGTGCCAGCAGCCGGGACAGGATCGAGGGGGAGCTGTTTTTT.

The chain recombines TRBV10-1 with TRBJ2-4; possible D gene TRBD2, 6 bases. The CDR3 contains 14 residues. Trimming shortened V by 3 bases and J by 5 bases, and 11 bases separated the two germline ends. Germline V gives CDR1 WNHNN, CDR2 SYGVQD (reference sequence). CDR3 DNA: TGCGCCAGCAGTGACGGAGGGGCGCAAAACATTCAGTACTTC. Its translation: CASSDGGAQNIQYF.

The chain links TRBV7-8 to TRBJ2-3; 9 nucleotides line up with TRBD1. Germline-derived CDR1 and CDR2 are SGHVS and FQNEAQ. J gave up 2 bases and V 7 bases, and 4 bases lay outside the gene matches. This CDR3 is 14 amino acids long. The CDR3 here is CASKTGGFTDTQYF. CDR3 in DNA: TGTGCCAGCAAAACAGGGGGCTTCACAGATACGCAGTATTTT.

This chain links TRBV29-1 with TRBJ2-5, with 11 bases lining up with TRBD2. The V gene end was trimmed by 0 bases and the J gene end by 1 base; junction bases not matched to a gene: 7. The germline gives CDR1 SQVTM, CDR2 ANQGSEA. The CDR3 totals 17 residues. CDR3 in DNA: TGCAGCGTTGAAGATTGGGTTGGGACTAGCGGCCAAGAGACCCAGTACTTC. This encodes CSVEDWVGTSGQETQYF.

CDR3 in DNA: TGTGCCAGCAGTGAGTCACAGGGGGAAGCTTTCTTT. It is translated as CASSESQGEAFF. This chain uses TRBV6-1 with TRBJ1-1; 7 bases fit TRBD1. Germline CDR1 reads MNHNS; CDR2 reads SASEGT. This CDR3 spans 12 amino acids. V lost 3 bases and J lost 8; bases outside the gene matches: 3.

The V and J genes are TRBV28 and TRBJ2-7; D is ambiguous. This CDR3 region has 13 residues. CDR1 and CDR2 from the germline V gene are MDHEN and SYDVKM. Trimming stripped 10 bases from V and 0 bases from J, with 13 bases between. In nucleotides, the CDR3 is TGTGCCACCTCAATTCATAGCTCCTACGAGCAGTACTTC. Amino acids: CATSIHSSYEQYF.

V gene TRBV24-1 combines with J gene TRBJ1-5; maybe TRBD1 (6 bases). The CDR3 runs to 14 residues. Trimming removed 4 bases at V and 7 bases at J, with 13 bases between. From germline, CDR1 is KGHDR and CDR2 SFDVKD. CDR3 coding DNA: TGTGCCACCAGTGACCCGGACAGCAGGCAGCCCCAGCATTTT. This codes for CATSDPDSRQPQHF.

The genes are TRBV18 and TRBJ2-7, with D uncertain. V was trimmed by 5 bases and J by 4 bases, leaving 6 bases between them. Per germline, CDR1 KGHSH and CDR2 LQKENI. The CDR3 consists of 11 residues. The CDR3 loop is CASSAQYEQYF. CDR3 nucleotides: TGTGCCAGCTCAGCCCAGTACGAGCAGTACTTC.

This chain links TRBV28 with TRBJ1-4, with 7 bases identical to TRBD1. CDR3 size: 15 residues. Trimming cost V 2 bases and J 4 bases; bases outside gene matches: 4. Per the germline V gene, CDR1 is MDHEN and CDR2 is SYDVKM. The CDR3 spells CASSLRTGYNEKLFF. CDR3 bases: TGTGCCAGCAGTTTACGGACAGGATATAATGAAAAACTGTTTTTT. The variable domain in full, with the rest retrieved from reference TRBV28 and TRBJ1-4, is DVKVTQSSRYLVKRTGEKVFLECVQDMDHENMFWYRQDPGLGLRLIYFSYDVKMKEKGDIPEGYSVSREKKERFSLILESASTNQTSMYLCASSLRTGYNEKLFFGSGTQLSVL.

This sequence joins TRBV2 and TRBJ2-5; TRBD2 might be the D (7 bases). The V end was cut by 4 bases, the J end by 4 bases, with 13 bases between. The CDR3 consists of 14 residues. CDR1 SNHLY and CDR2 FYNNEI come from the germline V gene. This CDR3 reads CASSAGGAGETQYF. Written as DNA, the CDR3 is TGTGCCAGCAGTGCTGGGGGGGCGGGAGAGACCCAGTACTTC. The full variable domain, with the rest looked up from reference TRBV2 and TRBJ2-5, is EPEVTQTPSHQVTQMGQEVILRCVPISNHLYFYWYRQILGQKVEFLVSFYNNEISEKSEIFDDQFSVERPDGSNFTLKIRSTKLEDSAMYFCASSAGGAGETQYFGPGTRLLVL.

The V and J genes are TRBV7-8 and TRBJ1-2; the D gene is possibly TRBD1 (6 bases). The CDR3 contains 14 residues. Germline V gene lookup returns CDR1 SGHVS and CDR2 FQNEAQ. V was clipped by 5 bases and J by 8 bases, with 18 bases between them. The CDR3 DNA reads as TGTGCCAGCAGCCGCACAGGGAGATCAGGCGGCTACACCTTC. This translates into CASSRTGRSGGYTF. The full variable domain, rest sourced from reference TRBV7-8 and TRBJ1-2, is GAGVSQSPRYKVAKRGQDVALRCDPISGHVSLFWYQQALGQGPEFLTYFQNEAQLDKSGLPSDRFFAERPEGSVSTLKIQRTQQEDSAVYLCASSRTGRSGGYTFGSGTRLTVV.

The CDR3 loop is CASSPQGQGSGNTIYF. The CDR3 DNA is TGTGCCAGCAGCCCTCAGGGACAGGGCTCTGGAAACACCATATATTTT. This rearrangement joins TRBV11-2 to TRBJ1-3, with 9 bases identical to TRBD1. Looked up from germline, CDR1 is SGHAT and CDR2 is FQNNGV. The junction had 5 bases not matched to a gene; V was cut back by 5 bases and J by 0 bases. This CDR3 region has 16 residues.

This clone has a single count. This chain joins TRBV27 and TRBJ2-7, with D perhaps TRBD1 (6 bases). V was shortened by 6 bases and J by 6 bases, with 18 bases between the two germline ends. The germline gives CDR1 MNHEY, CDR2 SMNVEV (reference sequence). The CDR3 is 14 residues long. CDR3 DNA sequence: TGTGCCAGCAGCCCTACCCCGGCAGGGGCCGAGCAGTACTTC. Translating it yields CASSPTPAGAEQYF.

This clone was seen a handful of times. The rearrangement joins TRBV5-5 to TRBJ1-5; TRBD1 is a possible D gene (5 bases). Germline assignment: CDR1 SGHKS and CDR2 YYEKEE (reference sequence). The CDR3 is 15 residues long. V lost 0 bases, J lost 7 bases, and 14 bases lay in between. The CDR3 loop is CASSLGGRVGQPQHF. For the CDR3, the DNA is TGTGCCAGCAGCTTGGGTGGCAGGGTGGGACAGCCCCAGCATTTT.

This clone was seen once. The chain carries TRBV24-1 and TRBJ2-1; unclear D gene. With 5 bases removed from V and 9 bases from J, the gap between germline ends came to 13 bases. The length of the CDR3 is 13 residues. Germline-derived CDR1 and CDR2 are KGHDR and SFDVKD. CDR3 DNA: TGTGCCACCAGTGCCCCCGGTACGGGTGAGCAGTTCTTC. Translated: CATSAPGTGEQFF.

The chain carries TRBV4-1 and TRBJ2-1, with TRBD2 matching 7 bases. The CDR3 is made up of 14 amino acids. Germline CDR1 reads MGHRA; CDR2 reads YSYEKL. With 0 bases clipped from V and 7 bases from J, the junction kept 3 bases outside the gene matches. For the CDR3, the DNA is TGCGCCAGCAGCCAAGATTGGGGGGGTAATGAGCAGTTCTTC. Translating gives CASSQDWGGNEQFF.

V usage is TRBV4-1 and J usage is TRBJ1-4; the match to TRBD1 covers 8 bases. The germline V gene has CDR1 MGHRA and CDR2 YSYEKL. This CDR3 is 15 amino acids long. Germline trimming cut 1 base from V and 8 bases from J; bases unmatched to any gene: 6. The CDR3 loop reads CASSQGQGLGEKLFF. CDR3 nucleotides: TGCGCCAGCAGCCAAGGACAGGGGTTAGGAGAAAAACTGTTTTTT.

The rearrangement links TRBV7-3 to TRBJ2-7, with 9 bases matching TRBD1. J lost 6 bases, V lost 5 bases, and 5 bases had no gene match. Germline V gives CDR1 SGHTA, CDR2 FQGTGA. The CDR3 is 13 amino acids. Here the CDR3 DNA reads TGTGCCAGCAGCAAAGGGACAGGGCGCGAGCAGTACTTC. Its translation is CASSKGTGREQYF. The whole variable domain, remainder taken from reference TRBV7-3 and TRBJ2-7, is GAGVSQTPSNKVTEKGKYVELRCDPISGHTALYWYRQSLGQGPEFLIYFQGTGAADDSGLPNDRFFAVRPEGSVSTLKIQRTERGDSAVYLCASSKGTGREQYFGPGTRLTVT.

This chain links TRBV9 with TRBJ2-1, with 7 positions matching TRBD1. Germline CDR1 is SGDLS and CDR2 is YYNGEE. Trimming removed 3 bases from V and 2 bases from J; junction bases left unmatched: 5. The CDR3 consists of 15 residues. Written as DNA, the CDR3 is TGTGCCAGCAGCGCGGGACAGAGCCCCTACAATGAGCAGTTCTTC. It specifies CASSAGQSPYNEQFF.

The rearrangement uses TRBV2 and TRBJ2-5, with TRBD1 identical over 7 bases. The CDR3 has 13 residues. Germline V gene sequence: CDR1 SNHLY, CDR2 FYNNEI. V gave up 4 bases and J gave up 5 bases; unmatched junction bases: 4. The CDR3 region has the DNA TGTGCCAGCAGTGGGGTGACAGGGGAGACCCAGTACTTC. It codes for CASSGVTGETQYF.

As to this clone: Germline and junction disagree at one end, which may indicate a read error. This chain joins TRBV5-6 and TRBJ2-7; D not certain. The CDR3 runs to 11 residues. Germline loops: CDR1 SGHDT, CDR2 YYEEEE. The CDR3: CASSLAYEQYF. CDR3 sequence (DNA): TGTGCCAGCAGCTTGGCCTATGAGCAGTACTTC. Looking up the rest from reference TRBV5-6 and TRBJ2-7 gives the full variable domain: DAGVTQSPTHLIKTRGQQVTLRCSPKSGHDTVSWYQQALGQGPQFIFQYYEEEERQRGNFPDRFSGHQFPNYSSELNVNALLLGDSALYLCASSLAYEQYFGPGTRLTVT.